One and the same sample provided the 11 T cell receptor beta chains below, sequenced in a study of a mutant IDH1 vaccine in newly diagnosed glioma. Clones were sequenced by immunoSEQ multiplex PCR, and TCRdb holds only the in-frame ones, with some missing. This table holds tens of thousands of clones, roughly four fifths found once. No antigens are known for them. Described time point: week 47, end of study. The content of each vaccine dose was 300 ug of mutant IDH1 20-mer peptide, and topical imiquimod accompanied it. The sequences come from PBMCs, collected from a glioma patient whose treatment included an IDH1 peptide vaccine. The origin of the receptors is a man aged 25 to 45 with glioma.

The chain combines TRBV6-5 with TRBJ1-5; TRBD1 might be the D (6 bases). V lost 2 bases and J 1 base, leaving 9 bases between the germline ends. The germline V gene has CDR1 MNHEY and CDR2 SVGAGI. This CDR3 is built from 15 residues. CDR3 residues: CASSYQGQSNQPQHF. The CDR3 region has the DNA TGTGCCAGCAGTTACCAAGGACAGAGCAATCAGCCCCAGCATTTT.

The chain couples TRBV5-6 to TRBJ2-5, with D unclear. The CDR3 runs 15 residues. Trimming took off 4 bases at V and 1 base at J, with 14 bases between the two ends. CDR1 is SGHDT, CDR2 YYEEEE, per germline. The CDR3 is CASSPLFEAQETQYF. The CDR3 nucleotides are TGTGCCAGCAGCCCCTTGTTTGAGGCCCAAGAGACCCAGTACTTC.

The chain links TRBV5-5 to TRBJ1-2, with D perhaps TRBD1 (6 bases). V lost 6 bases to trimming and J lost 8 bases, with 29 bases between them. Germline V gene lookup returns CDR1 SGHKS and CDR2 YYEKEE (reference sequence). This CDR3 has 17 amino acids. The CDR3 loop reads CASTLQGIPSSRGGYTF. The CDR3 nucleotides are TGTGCCAGCACGCTACAGGGTATCCCCTCGTCCCGAGGGGGCTACACCTTC.

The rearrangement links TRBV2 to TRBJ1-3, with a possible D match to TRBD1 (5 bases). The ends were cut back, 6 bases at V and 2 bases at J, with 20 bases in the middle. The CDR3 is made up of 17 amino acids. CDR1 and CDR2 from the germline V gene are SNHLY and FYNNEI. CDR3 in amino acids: CASSPIVQQETGNTIYF. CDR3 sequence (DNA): TGTGCCAGCAGCCCGATCGTACAACAGGAGACTGGAAACACCATATATTTT.

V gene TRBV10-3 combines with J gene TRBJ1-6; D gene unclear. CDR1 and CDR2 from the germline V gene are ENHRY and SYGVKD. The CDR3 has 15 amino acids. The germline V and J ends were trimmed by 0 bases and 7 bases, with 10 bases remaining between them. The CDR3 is CAISESGYSNSPLHF. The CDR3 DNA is TGTGCCATCAGTGAGTCTGGGTACTCGAATTCACCCCTCCACTTT.

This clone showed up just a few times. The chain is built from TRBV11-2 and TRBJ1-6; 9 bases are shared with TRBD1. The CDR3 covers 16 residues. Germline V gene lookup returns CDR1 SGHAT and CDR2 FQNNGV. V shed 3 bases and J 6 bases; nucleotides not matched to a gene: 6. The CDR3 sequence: CASSLAGTGFNSPLHF. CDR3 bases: TGTGCCAGCAGCTTGGCCGGGACAGGGTTTAATTCACCCCTCCACTTT. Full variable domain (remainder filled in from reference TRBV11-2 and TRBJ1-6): EAGVAQSPRYKIIEKRQSVAFWCNPISGHATLYWYQQILGQGPKLLIQFQNNGVVDDSQLPKDRFSAERLKGVDSTLKIQPAKLEDSAVYLCASSLAGTGFNSPLHFGNGTRLTVT.

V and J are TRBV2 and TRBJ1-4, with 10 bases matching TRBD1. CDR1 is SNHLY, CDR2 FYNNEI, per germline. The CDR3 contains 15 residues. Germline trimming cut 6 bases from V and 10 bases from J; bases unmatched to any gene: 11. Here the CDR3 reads CASRDRGTGEAKLFF. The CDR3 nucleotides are TGTGCCAGCAGGGACAGAGGGACAGGGGAGGCAAAACTGTTTTTT.

In nucleotides, the CDR3 is TGTGCCTGGAGTTGGGGATTCAATCAGCCCCAGCATTTT. Its protein product is CAWSWGFNQPQHF. This chain joins TRBV30 and TRBJ1-5; D uncertain. The CDR3 loop spans 13 amino acids. V was cut by 2 bases and J by 3 bases, with 8 bases left in between. Germline V lookup: CDR1 GTSNPN, CDR2 SVGIG (reference sequence).

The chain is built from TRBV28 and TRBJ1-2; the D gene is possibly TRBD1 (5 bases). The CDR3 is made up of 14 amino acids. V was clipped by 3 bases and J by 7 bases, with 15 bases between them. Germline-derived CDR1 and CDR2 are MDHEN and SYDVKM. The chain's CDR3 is CASSFNQGVSGYTF. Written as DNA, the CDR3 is TGTGCCAGCAGTTTCAATCAGGGTGTGAGTGGCTACACCTTC.

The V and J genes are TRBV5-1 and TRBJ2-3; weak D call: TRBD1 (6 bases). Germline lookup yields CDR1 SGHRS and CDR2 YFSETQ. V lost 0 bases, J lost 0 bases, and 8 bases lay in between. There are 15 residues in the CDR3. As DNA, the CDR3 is TGCGCCAGCAGCTTGGGGCAGGGGAGCACAGATACGCAGTATTTT. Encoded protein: CASSLGQGSTDTQYF.

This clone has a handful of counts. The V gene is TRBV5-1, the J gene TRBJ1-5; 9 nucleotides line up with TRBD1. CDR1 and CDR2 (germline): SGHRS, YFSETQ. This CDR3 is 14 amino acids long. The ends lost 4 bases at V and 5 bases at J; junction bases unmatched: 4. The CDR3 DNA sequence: TGCGCCAGCAGCCCGGGACAGGGTTATCAGCCCCAGCATTTT. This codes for CASSPGQGYQPQHF.